These 2 T cell receptor beta chains originate from one sample sequenced in a study of T cell responses to AZD1222 COVID-19 vaccine. Sequenced by immunoSEQ multiplex PCR; TCRdb stores in-frame clones only, minus some. Here the sample spans around 150,000 clones, 92% being singletons. The material sequenced was peripheral blood, taken 28 days after the second AZD1222 dose. Receptors were obtained from an adult who received the AZD1222 COVID-19 vaccine.

The genes are TRBV27 and TRBJ1-1; 9 bases match TRBD1. The CDR3 loop spans 15 amino acids. Germline V lookup: CDR1 MNHEY, CDR2 SMNVEV (reference sequence). With V trimmed by 6 bases and J by 2 bases, 7 bases remained unmatched. This CDR3 is CASRGGQGINTEAFF. For the CDR3, the DNA is TGTGCCAGCAGGGGGGGACAGGGTATAAACACTGAAGCTTTCTTT.

The rearrangement links TRBV28 to TRBJ1-1; no clear D. V dropped 4 bases and J dropped 2 bases, with 8 bases sitting between them. The CDR3 covers 13 residues. Germline V gene data show CDR1 as MDHEN and CDR2 as SYDVKM. The CDR3 DNA reads TGTGCCAGCAGTTCCCCAATTAACACTGAAGCTTTCTTT. It encodes CASSSPINTEAFF.